A single sample is the source of the 22 T cell receptor beta chains below, sequenced in a study of CD8 T cells in Susac syndrome. An amount of RNA that ranged from roughly 0.5 to 1 ug was reverse transcribed with random hexamers. TCRdb called the immunoSEQ multiplex PCR reads again in MiXCR, with one record for every CDR3 protein. The sample records roughly 250,000 distinct CDR3 sequences, less than 96% being singletons. The sequenced sample was CD4+ T cells from PBMCs. These receptors all come from a human donor with Susac syndrome.

The chain links TRBV7-9 to TRBJ2-2; weak D call: TRBD2 (6 bases). This CDR3 region has 14 residues. V was clipped by 6 bases and J by 0 bases, with 8 bases between them. Germline assignment: CDR1 SEHNR and CDR2 FQNEAQ (reference sequence). CDR3 sequence: CASREGSNTGELFF. The CDR3 bases are TGTGCCAGCAGGGAGGGGTCGAACACCGGGGAGCTGTTTTTT.

The chain is built from TRBV11-2 and TRBJ2-5; 9 bases agree with TRBD1. The CDR3 loop spans 15 amino acids. With V trimmed by 1 base and J by 5 bases, 5 bases remained unmatched. CDR1 and CDR2 (germline): SGHAT, FQNNGV. Written as DNA, the CDR3 is TGTGCCAGCAGCTTAGGGGACAGGGATTGGGAGACCCAGTACTTC. It translates to CASSLGDRDWETQYF.

The rearrangement joins TRBV10-3 to TRBJ2-7; D perhaps matches TRBD2 (6 bases). The ends were cut back, 0 bases at V and 2 bases at J, with 11 bases in the middle. CDR3 size: 15 residues. Germline V CDR1 and CDR2: ENHRY, SYGVKD. In nucleotides, the CDR3 is TGTGCCATCAGTGAGTCGTCTAGCGCCACCTACGAGCAGTACTTC. This translates into CAISESSSATYEQYF.

J is TRBJ2-7 and V is TRBV9; TRBD2 is a possible D gene (6 bases). The CDR3 totals 15 residues. The germline V and J ends were trimmed by 2 bases and 0 bases, with 12 bases remaining between them. CDR1 SGDLS and CDR2 YYNGEE come from the germline V gene. CDR3 sequence reads: CASSVGGTSSYEQYF. The CDR3 nucleotides read TGTGCCAGCAGCGTTGGAGGGACCAGCTCCTACGAGCAGTACTTC.

V gene TRBV18 combines with J gene TRBJ2-7, with D unclear. This CDR3 comprises 13 residues. CDR1 and CDR2 from the germline V gene are KGHSH and LQKENI. Trimming left V 0 bases short and J 6 bases short, with 9 bases between. In nucleotides, the CDR3 is TGTGCCAGCTCACCACCGGAATTTGGCGAGCAGTACTTC. Amino acid sequence: CASSPPEFGEQYF. The complete variable domain, with remaining parts taken from reference TRBV18 and TRBJ2-7, reads NAGVMQNPRHLVRRRGQEARLRCSPMKGHSHVYWYRQLPEEGLKFMVYLQKENIIDESGMPKERFSAEFPKEGPSILRIQQVVRGDSAAYFCASSPPEFGEQYFGPGTRLTVT.

The V and J genes are TRBV28 and TRBJ1-2, with 7 bases aligning to TRBD1. This CDR3 spans 13 amino acids. V lost 6 bases and J lost 8; bases outside the gene matches: 9. CDR1 and CDR2 from the germline V gene are MDHEN and SYDVKM. This CDR3 is CASSFTGVLGYTF. The DNA of the CDR3 is TGTGCCAGCAGCTTCACAGGGGTCCTCGGCTACACCTTC.

This clonotype was counted a single time. This sequence joins TRBV28 and TRBJ1-5; no clear D gene. The V gene lost 3 bases and the J gene lost 6 bases, with 9 bases spanning the gap. The CDR3 sequence is 13 residues long. Germline lookup yields CDR1 MDHEN and CDR2 SYDVKM. This CDR3 reads CASSLGRPQPQHF. The DNA of the CDR3 is TGTGCCAGCAGTTTGGGCAGACCTCAGCCCCAGCATTTT. Combining the CDR3 with reference TRBV28 and TRBJ1-5 gives the whole variable domain DVKVTQSSRYLVKRTGEKVFLECVQDMDHENMFWYRQDPGLGLRLIYFSYDVKMKEKGDIPEGYSVSREKKERFSLILESASTNQTSMYLCASSLGRPQPQHFGDGTRLSIL.

The chain links TRBV25-1 to TRBJ1-2, with 9 bases fitting TRBD1. CDR1 and CDR2 from the germline V gene are MGHDK and SYGVNS. Trimming cost V 2 bases and J 3 bases; bases outside gene matches: 1. CDR3 size: 14 residues. The CDR3 DNA sequence: TGTGCCAGCAGTGAAAGACAGGGGGACTATGGCTACACCTTC. Translating it yields CASSERQGDYGYTF.

This chain uses TRBV27 with TRBJ1-2; D is undetermined. The CDR3 is 13 residues long. CDR1 and CDR2 from the germline V gene are MNHEY and SMNVEV (reference sequence). Trimming took off 4 bases at V and 8 bases at J, with 14 bases between the two ends. The CDR3 DNA reads as TGTGCCAGCAGTTCCCACACGGAACGGGGCTACACCTTC. Its protein is CASSSHTERGYTF.

V and J are TRBV20-1 and TRBJ1-1; 7 nucleotides agree with TRBD1. J gave up 5 bases and V 0 bases, and 3 bases lay outside the gene matches. Per the germline V gene, CDR1 is DFQATT and CDR2 is SNEGSKA (reference sequence). This CDR3 spans 13 amino acids. CDR3 residues: CSAREQGRTEAFF. CDR3 DNA sequence: TGCAGTGCTAGAGAACAGGGGAGGACTGAAGCTTTCTTT.

The chain links TRBV29-1 to TRBJ1-2, with 9 bases aligning to TRBD1. V was pared by 7 bases and J by 7 bases, with 7 bases of the junction left unmatched. The CDR3 covers 12 residues. Germline assignment: CDR1 SQVTM and CDR2 ANQGSEA. CDR3 region: CSAATGGGGYTF. The CDR3 bases are TGCAGCGCAGCCACAGGGGGCGGTGGCTACACCTTC.

This clonotype has more than one count but fewer than ten. V is TRBV11-2 and J is TRBJ1-1; 9 bases match TRBD1. CDR3 length equals 14 residues. The germline V gene encodes CDR1 SGHAT and CDR2 FQNNGV. With 2 bases clipped from V and 7 bases from J, the junction kept 5 bases outside the gene matches. The CDR3: CASSLMGQGGEAFF. The CDR3 nucleotides read TGTGCCAGCAGCTTAATGGGACAGGGAGGTGAAGCTTTCTTT.

V gene TRBV4-1 combines with J gene TRBJ2-1, with D possibly being TRBD1 (6 bases). The CDR3 is made up of 16 amino acids. With 6 bases removed from V and 0 bases from J, the gap between germline ends came to 15 bases. Germline V gene sequence: CDR1 MGHRA, CDR2 YSYEKL. Written as DNA, the CDR3 is TGCGCCAGCAGACATTCAGGGGACCGCTCCTACAATGAGCAGTTCTTC. Amino acids: CASRHSGDRSYNEQFF.

V and J are TRBV27 and TRBJ2-2, with TRBD2 matching over 10 bases. V was pared by 7 bases and J by 4 bases, with 3 bases of the junction left unmatched. The CDR3 runs 14 residues. Germline assignment: CDR1 MNHEY and CDR2 SMNVEV (reference sequence). The chain's CDR3 is CASKAGGSTGELFF. As DNA, the CDR3 is TGTGCCAGCAAAGCGGGAGGGAGCACCGGGGAGCTGTTTTTT.

The chain combines TRBV3-1 with TRBJ1-2; 8 nucleotides line up with TRBD1. The V and J ends lost 4 bases and 8 bases, in that order; junction bases with no gene match: 3. The length of the CDR3 is 12 residues. Per germline, CDR1 LGHDT and CDR2 YNNKEL (reference sequence). The CDR3 DNA reads TGTGCCAGCAGCCGACAGGGGATCGGCTACACCTTC. This encodes CASSRQGIGYTF.

V is TRBV20-1 and J is TRBJ1-2, with TRBD1 as a possible D gene (6 bases). Germline V gene sequence: CDR1 DFQATT, CDR2 SNEGSKA (reference sequence). CDR3 size: 12 residues. The germline V and J ends were trimmed by 6 bases and 6 bases, with 14 bases remaining between them. DNA for the CDR3: TGCAGTGCCGTTCAGGGGAACGATGGCTACACCTTC. Protein: CSAVQGNDGYTF.

The chain employs TRBV30 and TRBJ1-1; maybe TRBD1 (5 bases). The CDR3 extends over 13 amino acids. The germline V gene has CDR1 GTSNPN and CDR2 SVGIG (reference sequence). V was clipped by 5 bases and J by 7 bases, with 17 bases between them. The DNA for the CDR3 is TGTGCCTGGGTACCTGAAGGGACGAGTGAAGCTTTCTTT. Translated, it gives CAWVPEGTSEAFF.

V usage is TRBV9 and J usage is TRBJ1-2; D is unresolved. The germline CDR1 and CDR2 sequences are SGDLS and YYNGEE. V lost 3 bases and J 4 bases, leaving 7 bases between the germline ends. The CDR3 loop spans 12 amino acids. The chain's CDR3 is CASSARGYGYTF. CDR3 coding DNA: TGTGCCAGCAGCGCTAGAGGCTATGGCTACACCTTC.

The V and J genes are TRBV15 and TRBJ1-2; D remains unclear. Per the germline V gene, CDR1 is LNHNV and CDR2 is YYDKDF (reference sequence). V was cut by 0 bases and J by 8 bases, with 7 bases left in between. This CDR3 region has 12 residues. This chain's CDR3 is CATSREGRGYTF. The CDR3, as DNA: TGTGCCACCAGCAGAGAAGGCAGGGGCTACACCTTC.

This chain uses TRBV3-1 with TRBJ2-2, with 9 bases fitting TRBD2. Germline V gene sequence: CDR1 LGHDT, CDR2 YNNKEL (reference sequence). This CDR3 region has 14 residues. V shed 1 base and J 6 bases; nucleotides not matched to a gene: 0. The CDR3, as DNA: TGTGCCAGCAGCCAAGGGACTAGCGCCGGGGAGCTGTTTTTT. Translated: CASSQGTSAGELFF.

The gene calls are TRBV7-2 and TRBJ2-1, with D perhaps given as TRBD1 or TRBD2 (6 bases each). The CDR3 runs 13 residues. With 2 bases removed from V and 10 bases from J, the gap between germline ends came to 12 bases. CDR1 and CDR2 (germline): SGHTA, FQGNSA. The CDR3 DNA reads as TGTGCCAGCAGCTTATCTTGGGGGGCAGAGCAGTTCTTC. Amino acid sequence: CASSLSWGAEQFF.

The chain has TRBV27 and TRBJ2-1, with D maybe TRBD2 (5 bases). Germline V CDR1 and CDR2: MNHEY, SMNVEV (reference sequence). Trimming took off 6 bases at V and 6 bases at J, with 12 bases between the two ends. The CDR3 covers 13 residues. CDR3: CASSTSEANEQFF. The CDR3 DNA follows: TGTGCCAGCAGCACGTCGGAGGCCAATGAGCAGTTCTTC.